This TCR beta chain is drawn from a study of T cells in Graves' hyperthyroidism and ophthalmopathy. The CDR3 spans 14 residues. The germline V gene has CDR1 MNHEY and CDR2 SVGEGT. RNA transcripts yielded amplified TCR beta CDR3 regions. Primed by the HTBI set, a first-round RT-PCR was run on the TCR CDR3. Via MiXCR, TCRdb re-called the multiplex PCR reads, giving one row per CDR3 protein. Counted here are a few hundred thousand distinct CDR3 sequences, 15% occurring once; the ten biggest clones make up around 30%. With regard to this clonotype: This sequence may be a read error, since a much larger clone differs from it by one base.

The TCR was taken from a woman between 50 and 59 years old with Graves' hyperthyroidism that later progressed to Graves' ophthalmopathy. The chain employs TRBV6-2 or TRBV6-3 and TRBJ2-7; D unresolved. Sequenced input: blood. The CDR3 sequence: CVSSKASLSYEQYF. The DNA for the CDR3 is TGTGTCAGCAGCAAGGCCTCGCTTTCCTACGAGCAGTACTTC.